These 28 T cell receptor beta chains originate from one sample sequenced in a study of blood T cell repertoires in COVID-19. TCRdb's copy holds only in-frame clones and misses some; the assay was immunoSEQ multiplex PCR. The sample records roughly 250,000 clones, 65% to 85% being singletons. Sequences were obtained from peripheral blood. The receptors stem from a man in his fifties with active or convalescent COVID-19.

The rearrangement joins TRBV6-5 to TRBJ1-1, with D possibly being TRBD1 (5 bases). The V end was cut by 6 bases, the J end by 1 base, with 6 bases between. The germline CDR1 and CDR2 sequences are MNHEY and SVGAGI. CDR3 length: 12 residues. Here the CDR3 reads CASSTGNTEAFF. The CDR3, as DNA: TGTGCCAGCAGCACAGGGAACACTGAAGCTTTCTTT.

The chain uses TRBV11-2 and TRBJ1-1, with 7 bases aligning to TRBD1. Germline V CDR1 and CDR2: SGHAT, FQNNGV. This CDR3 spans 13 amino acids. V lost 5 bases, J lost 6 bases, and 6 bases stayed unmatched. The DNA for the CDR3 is TGTGCCAGCAGCCTTGACAGGGAGGCTGAAGCTTTCTTT. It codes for CASSLDREAEAFF.

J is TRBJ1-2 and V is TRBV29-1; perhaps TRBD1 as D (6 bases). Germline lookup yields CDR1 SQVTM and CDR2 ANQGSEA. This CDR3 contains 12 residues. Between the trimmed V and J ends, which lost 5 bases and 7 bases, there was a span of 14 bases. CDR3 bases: TGCAGCGTTTCTACAGGGCTCGGTGGCTACACCTTC. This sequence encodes CSVSTGLGGYTF.

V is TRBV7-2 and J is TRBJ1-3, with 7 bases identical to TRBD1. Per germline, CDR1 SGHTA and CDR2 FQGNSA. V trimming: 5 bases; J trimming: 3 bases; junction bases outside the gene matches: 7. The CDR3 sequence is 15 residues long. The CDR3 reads CASSSSGGDGNTIYF. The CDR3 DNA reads TGTGCCAGCAGCAGCTCAGGGGGAGATGGAAACACCATATATTTT.

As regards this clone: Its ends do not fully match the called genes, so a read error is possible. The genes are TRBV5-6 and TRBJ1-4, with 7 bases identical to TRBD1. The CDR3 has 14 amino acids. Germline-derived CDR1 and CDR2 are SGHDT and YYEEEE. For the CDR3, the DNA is TGTGCCAGCAGCCCCGGATCCCCTCAGGGGGACAGAGCTTTT. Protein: CASSPGSPQGDRAF.

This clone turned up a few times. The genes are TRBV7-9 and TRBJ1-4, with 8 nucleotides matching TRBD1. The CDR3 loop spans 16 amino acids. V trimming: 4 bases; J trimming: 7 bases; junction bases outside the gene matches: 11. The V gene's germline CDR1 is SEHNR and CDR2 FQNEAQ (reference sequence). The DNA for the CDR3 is TGTGCCAGCAGCTCCGGACAGGGAGGCGGAAGTGAAAAACTGTTTTTT. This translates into CASSSGQGGGSEKLFF. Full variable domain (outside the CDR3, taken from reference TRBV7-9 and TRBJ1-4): DTGVSQNPRHKITKRGQNVTFRCDPISEHNRLYWYRQTLGQGPEFLTYFQNEAQLEKSRLLSDRFSAERPKGSFSTLEIQRTEQGDSAMYLCASSSGQGGGSEKLFFGSGTQLSVL.

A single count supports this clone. CDR3 DNA: TGTGCCAGCAGATCCCTTCCCGACAGGGTGAGCGAGACCCAGTACTTC. It translates to CASRSLPDRVSETQYF. The chain couples TRBV27 to TRBJ2-5; 7 bases are a match to TRBD1. Germline lookup yields CDR1 MNHEY and CDR2 SMNVEV (reference sequence). The CDR3 totals 16 residues. V was clipped by 6 bases and J by 5 bases; unmatched bases: 15.

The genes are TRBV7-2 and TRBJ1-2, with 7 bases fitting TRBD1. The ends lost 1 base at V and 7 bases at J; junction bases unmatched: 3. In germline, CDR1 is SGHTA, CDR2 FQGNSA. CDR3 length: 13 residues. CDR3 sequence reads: CASSLGQGIGYTF. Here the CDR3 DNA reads TGTGCCAGCAGCTTAGGACAGGGCATTGGCTACACCTTC. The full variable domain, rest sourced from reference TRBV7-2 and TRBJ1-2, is GAGVSQSPSNKVTEKGKDVELRCDPISGHTALYWYRQSLGQGLEFLIYFQGNSAPDKSGLPSDRFSAERTGGSVSTLTIQRTQQEDSAVYLCASSLGQGIGYTFGSGTRLTVV.

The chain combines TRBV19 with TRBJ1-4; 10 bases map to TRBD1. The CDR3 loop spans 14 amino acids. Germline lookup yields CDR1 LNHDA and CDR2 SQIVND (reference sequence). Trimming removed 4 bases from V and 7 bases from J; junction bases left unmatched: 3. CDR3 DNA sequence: TGTGCCAGTAGTAACCGGGACAGGGGTGAAAAACTGTTTTTT. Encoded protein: CASSNRDRGEKLFF.

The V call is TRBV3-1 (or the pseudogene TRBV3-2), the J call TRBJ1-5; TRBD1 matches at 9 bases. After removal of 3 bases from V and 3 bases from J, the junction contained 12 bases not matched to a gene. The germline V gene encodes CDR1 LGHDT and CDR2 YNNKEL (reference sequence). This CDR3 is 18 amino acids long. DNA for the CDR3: TGTGCCAGCAGCCAGATGAAAGCCGGGGACAGGGACAATCAGCCCCAGCATTTT. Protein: CASSQMKAGDRDNQPQHF.

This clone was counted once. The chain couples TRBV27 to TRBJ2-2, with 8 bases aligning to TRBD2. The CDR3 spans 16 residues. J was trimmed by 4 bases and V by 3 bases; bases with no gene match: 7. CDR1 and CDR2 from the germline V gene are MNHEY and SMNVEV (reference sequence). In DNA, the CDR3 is TGTGCCAGCAGTTTCTGGCGGGGGGCGGGCACCGGGGAGCTGTTTTTT. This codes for CASSFWRGAGTGELFF.

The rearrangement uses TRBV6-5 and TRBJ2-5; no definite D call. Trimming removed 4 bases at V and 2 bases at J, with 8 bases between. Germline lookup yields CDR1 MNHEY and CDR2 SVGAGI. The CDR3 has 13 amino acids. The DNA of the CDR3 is TGTGCCAGCAGTTTGCGGCGACAAGAGACCCAGTACTTC. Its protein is CASSLRRQETQYF.

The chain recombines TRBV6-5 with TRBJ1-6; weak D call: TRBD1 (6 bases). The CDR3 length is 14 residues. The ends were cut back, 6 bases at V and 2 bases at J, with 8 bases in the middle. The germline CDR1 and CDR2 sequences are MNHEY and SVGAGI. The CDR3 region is CASRRTAYNSPLHF. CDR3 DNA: TGTGCCAGCAGAAGGACAGCCTATAATTCACCCCTCCACTTT.

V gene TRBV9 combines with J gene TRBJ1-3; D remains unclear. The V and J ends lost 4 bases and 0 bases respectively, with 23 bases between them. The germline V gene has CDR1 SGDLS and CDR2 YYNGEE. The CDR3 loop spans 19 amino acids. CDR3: CASSFTPGPGGSSGNTIYF. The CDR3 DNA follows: TGTGCCAGCAGCTTCACCCCTGGGCCGGGAGGAAGCTCTGGAAACACCATATATTTT.

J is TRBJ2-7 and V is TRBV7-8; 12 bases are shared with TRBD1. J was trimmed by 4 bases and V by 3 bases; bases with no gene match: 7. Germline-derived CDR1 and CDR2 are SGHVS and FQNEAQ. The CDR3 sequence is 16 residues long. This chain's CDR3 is CASSLGTGGYAYEQYF. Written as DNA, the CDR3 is TGTGCCAGCAGCTTGGGGACAGGGGGCTATGCGTACGAGCAGTACTTC.

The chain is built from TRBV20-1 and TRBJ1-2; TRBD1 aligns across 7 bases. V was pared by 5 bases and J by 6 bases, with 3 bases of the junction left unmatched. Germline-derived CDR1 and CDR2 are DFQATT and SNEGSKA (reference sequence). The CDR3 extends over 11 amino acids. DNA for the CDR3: TGCAGTGCTTGGGACAGACATGGCTACACCTTC. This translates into CSAWDRHGYTF.

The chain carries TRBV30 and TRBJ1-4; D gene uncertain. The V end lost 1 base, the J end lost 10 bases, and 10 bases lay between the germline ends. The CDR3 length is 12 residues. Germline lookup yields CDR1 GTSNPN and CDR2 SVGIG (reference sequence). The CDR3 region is CAWSAQFGKLFF. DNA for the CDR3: TGTGCCTGGAGTGCCCAATTCGGAAAACTGTTTTTT.

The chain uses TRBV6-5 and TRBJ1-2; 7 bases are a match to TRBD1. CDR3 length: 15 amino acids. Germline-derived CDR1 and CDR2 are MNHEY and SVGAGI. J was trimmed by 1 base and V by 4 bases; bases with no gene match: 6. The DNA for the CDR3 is TGTGCCAGCAGTTCCGCCAGACAGGGTAACTATGGCTACACCTTC. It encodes CASSSARQGNYGYTF.

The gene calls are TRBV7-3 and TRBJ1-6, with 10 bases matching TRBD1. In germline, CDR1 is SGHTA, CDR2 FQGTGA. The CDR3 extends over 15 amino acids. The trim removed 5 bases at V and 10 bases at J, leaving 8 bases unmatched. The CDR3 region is CASSLLGQGESPLHF. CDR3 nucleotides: TGTGCCAGCAGCCTACTAGGACAGGGGGAATCACCCCTCCACTTT.

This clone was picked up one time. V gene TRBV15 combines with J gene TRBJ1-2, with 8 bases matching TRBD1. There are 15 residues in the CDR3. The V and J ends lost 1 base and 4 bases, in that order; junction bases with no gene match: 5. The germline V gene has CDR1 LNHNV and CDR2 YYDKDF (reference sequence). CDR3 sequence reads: CATSRGGTGTYGYTF. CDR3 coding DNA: TGTGCCACCAGCAGAGGTGGGACAGGAACCTATGGCTACACCTTC.

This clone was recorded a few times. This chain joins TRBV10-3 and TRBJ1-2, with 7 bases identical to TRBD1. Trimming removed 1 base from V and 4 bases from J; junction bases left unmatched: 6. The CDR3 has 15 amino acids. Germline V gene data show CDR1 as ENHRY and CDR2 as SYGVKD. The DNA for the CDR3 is TGTGCCATCAGTGAGTTAAGGGGGCAAGCCTATGGCTACACCTTC. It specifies CAISELRGQAYGYTF.

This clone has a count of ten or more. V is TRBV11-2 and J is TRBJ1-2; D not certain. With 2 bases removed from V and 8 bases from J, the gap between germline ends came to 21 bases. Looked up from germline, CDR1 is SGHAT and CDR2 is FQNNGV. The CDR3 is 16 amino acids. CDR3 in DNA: TGTGCCAGCAGCTTAACCCGGGAAGGGTTACTCTCGGGCTACACCTTC. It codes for CASSLTREGLLSGYTF.

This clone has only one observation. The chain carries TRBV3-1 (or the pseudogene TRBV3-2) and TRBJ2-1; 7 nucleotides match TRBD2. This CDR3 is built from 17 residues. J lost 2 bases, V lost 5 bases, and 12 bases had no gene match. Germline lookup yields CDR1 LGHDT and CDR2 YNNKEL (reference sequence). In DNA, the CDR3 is TGTGCCAGCAGCGGTTCATTTTCGGGACTACCCTACAATGAGCAGTTCTTC. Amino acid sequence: CASSGSFSGLPYNEQFF.

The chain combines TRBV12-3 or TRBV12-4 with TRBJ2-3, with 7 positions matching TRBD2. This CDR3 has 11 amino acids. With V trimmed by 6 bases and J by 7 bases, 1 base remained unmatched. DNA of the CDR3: TGTGCCAGCAGGGGGGGGTATACGCAGTATTTT. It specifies CASRGGYTQYF.

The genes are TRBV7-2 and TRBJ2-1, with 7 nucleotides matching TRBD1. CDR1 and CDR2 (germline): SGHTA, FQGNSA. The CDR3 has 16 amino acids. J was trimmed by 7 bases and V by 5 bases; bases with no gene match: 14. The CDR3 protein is CASSSQGQRGVNEQFF. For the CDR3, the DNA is TGTGCCAGCAGCAGTCAGGGACAGCGAGGAGTAAATGAGCAGTTCTTC.

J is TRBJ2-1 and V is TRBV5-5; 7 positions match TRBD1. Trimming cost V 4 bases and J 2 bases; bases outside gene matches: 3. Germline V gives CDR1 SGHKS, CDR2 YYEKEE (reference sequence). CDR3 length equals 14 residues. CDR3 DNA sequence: TGTGCCAGCAGCCGGGGACAGACCTACAATGAGCAGTTCTTC. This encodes CASSRGQTYNEQFF.

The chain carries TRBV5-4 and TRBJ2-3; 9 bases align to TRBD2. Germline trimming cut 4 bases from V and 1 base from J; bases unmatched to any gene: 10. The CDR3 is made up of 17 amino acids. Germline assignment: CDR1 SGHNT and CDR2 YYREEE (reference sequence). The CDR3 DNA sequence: TGTGCCAGCAGCCCCCCCGCGGGGGGGCCTCGCACAGATACGCAGTATTTT. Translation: CASSPPAGGPRTDTQYF.

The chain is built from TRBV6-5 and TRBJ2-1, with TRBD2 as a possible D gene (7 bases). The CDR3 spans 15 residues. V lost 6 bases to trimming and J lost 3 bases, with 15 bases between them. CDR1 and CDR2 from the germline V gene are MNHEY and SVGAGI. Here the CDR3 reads CASRGEGGSYNEQFF. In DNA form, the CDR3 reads TGTGCCAGCAGGGGCGAGGGGGGGAGCTACAATGAGCAGTTCTTC.